This note documents a single T cell receptor (beta chain) sequence. Its specificity is unknown. This specimen comes from a study of blood T cells in healthy people across ages. The study's findings and limits: Roughly linearly, TCR beta diversity per million T cells fell as age increased.

Together with a sample-barcoded 5' primer, a J-beta primer mix was included in a second PCR lasting roughly 6 to 12 cycles. Every cDNA molecule carried a tag from a template-switch adaptor bearing 12 random nucleotides. Via MiXCR, TCRdb re-called the 5' RACE reads, giving one row per CDR3 protein. The repertoire holds roughly 700,000 distinct CDR3 sequences, with around 48% as singletons. V gave up 2 bases and J gave up 10 bases, with 11 bases separating them. In germline, CDR1 is MNHEY, CDR2 SVGEGT. The CDR3 runs to 12 residues. V gene TRBV6-2 or TRBV6-3 combines with J gene TRBJ1-1, with D unclear. Sequencing was carried out using blood. The clonotype was recovered from a woman in her sixties or seventies in good health. In nucleotides, the CDR3 is TGTGCCAGCAGTTACACTTATCCTGGAGCTTTCTTT. Translating it yields CASSYTYPGAFF.